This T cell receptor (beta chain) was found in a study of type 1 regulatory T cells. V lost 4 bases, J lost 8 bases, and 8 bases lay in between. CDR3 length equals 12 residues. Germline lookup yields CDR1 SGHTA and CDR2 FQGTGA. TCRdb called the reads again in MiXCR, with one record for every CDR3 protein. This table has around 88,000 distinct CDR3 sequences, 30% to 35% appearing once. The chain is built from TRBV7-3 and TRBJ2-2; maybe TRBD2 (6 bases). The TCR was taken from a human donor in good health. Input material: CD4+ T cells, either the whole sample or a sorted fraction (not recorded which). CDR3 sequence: CASSSRGGELFF. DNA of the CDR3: TGTGCCAGCAGCTCCCGGGGGGGGGAGCTGTTTTTT.